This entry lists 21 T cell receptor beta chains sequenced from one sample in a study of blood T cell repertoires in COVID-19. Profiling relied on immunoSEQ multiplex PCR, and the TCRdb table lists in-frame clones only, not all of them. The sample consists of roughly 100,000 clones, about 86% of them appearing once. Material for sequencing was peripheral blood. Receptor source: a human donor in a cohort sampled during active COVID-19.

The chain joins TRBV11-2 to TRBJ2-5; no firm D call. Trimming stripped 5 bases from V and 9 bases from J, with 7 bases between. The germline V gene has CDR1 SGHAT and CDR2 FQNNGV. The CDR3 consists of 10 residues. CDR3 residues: CASSIFPQYF. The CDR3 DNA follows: TGTGCCAGCAGCATCTTCCCCCAGTACTTC.

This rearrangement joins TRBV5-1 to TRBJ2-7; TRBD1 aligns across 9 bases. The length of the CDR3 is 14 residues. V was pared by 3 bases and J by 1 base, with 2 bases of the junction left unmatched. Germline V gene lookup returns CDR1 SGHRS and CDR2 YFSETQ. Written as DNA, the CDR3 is TGCGCCAGCAGCTCCGGACAGGGGTCCTACGAGCAGTACTTC. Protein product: CASSSGQGSYEQYF.

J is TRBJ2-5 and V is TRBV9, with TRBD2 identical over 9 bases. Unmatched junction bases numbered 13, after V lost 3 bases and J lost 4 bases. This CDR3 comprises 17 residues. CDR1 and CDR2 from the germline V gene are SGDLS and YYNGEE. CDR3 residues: CASSAGVLSGSGETQYF. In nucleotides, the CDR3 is TGTGCCAGCAGCGCGGGGGTTCTTAGCGGGAGCGGAGAGACCCAGTACTTC.

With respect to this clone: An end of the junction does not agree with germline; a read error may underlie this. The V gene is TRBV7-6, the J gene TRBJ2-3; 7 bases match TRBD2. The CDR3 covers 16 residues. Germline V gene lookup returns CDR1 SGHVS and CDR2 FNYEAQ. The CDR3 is CASSLGSGGYTDTQYF. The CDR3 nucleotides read TGTGCCAGCAGTTTAGGGTCGGGGGGTTACACAGATACGCAGTATTTT.

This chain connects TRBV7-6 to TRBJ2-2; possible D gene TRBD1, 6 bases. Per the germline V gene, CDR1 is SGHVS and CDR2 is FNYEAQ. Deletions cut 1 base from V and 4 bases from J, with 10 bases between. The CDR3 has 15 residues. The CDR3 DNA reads TGTGCCAGCAGCTTAGGGGGGCCGGGCACCGGGGAGCTGTTTTTT. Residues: CASSLGGPGTGELFF.

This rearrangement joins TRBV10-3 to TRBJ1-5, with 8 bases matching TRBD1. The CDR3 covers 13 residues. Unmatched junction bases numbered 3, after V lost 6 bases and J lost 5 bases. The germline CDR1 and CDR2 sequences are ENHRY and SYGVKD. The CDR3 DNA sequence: TGTGCCATCAGGACAGGGGATCATCAGCCCCAGCATTTT. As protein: CAIRTGDHQPQHF.

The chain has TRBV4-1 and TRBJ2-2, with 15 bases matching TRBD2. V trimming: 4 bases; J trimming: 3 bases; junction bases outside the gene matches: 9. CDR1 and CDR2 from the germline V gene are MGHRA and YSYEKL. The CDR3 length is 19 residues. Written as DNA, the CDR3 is TGCGCCAGCAGCCCGCCCGGACTAGCGGGAGGGCCTTACACCGGGGAGCTGTTTTTT. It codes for CASSPPGLAGGPYTGELFF.

DNA for the CDR3: TGTGCCAGCAGCTCCGACAGGGGGATTTATGGCTACACCTTC. It specifies CASSSDRGIYGYTF. The J gene is TRBJ1-2, the V gene TRBV5-4; 9 bases are shared with TRBD1. V shed 3 bases and J 5 bases; nucleotides not matched to a gene: 5. Germline V gives CDR1 SGHNT, CDR2 YYREEE (reference sequence). CDR3 length: 14 residues.

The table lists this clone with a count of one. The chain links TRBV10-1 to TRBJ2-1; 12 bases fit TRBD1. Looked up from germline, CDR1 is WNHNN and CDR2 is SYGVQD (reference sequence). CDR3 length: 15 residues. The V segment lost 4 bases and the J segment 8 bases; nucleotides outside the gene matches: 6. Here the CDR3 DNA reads TGCGCCAGCAGTGTGGGGGACAGGGGGCTCGATGAGCAGTTCTTC. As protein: CASSVGDRGLDEQFF.

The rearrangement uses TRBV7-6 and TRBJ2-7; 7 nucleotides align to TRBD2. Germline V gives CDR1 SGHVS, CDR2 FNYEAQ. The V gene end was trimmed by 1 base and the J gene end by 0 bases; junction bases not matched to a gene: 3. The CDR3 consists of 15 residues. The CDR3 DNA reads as TGTGCCAGCAGCTTAGATCAGCGGGGCTCCTACGAGCAGTACTTC. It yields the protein CASSLDQRGSYEQYF. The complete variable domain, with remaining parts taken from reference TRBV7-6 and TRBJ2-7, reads GAGVSQSPRYKVTKRGQDVALRCDPISGHVSLYWYRQALGQGPEFLTYFNYEAQQDKSGLPNDRFSAERPEGSISTLTIQRTEQRDSAMYRCASSLDQRGSYEQYFGPGTRLTVT.

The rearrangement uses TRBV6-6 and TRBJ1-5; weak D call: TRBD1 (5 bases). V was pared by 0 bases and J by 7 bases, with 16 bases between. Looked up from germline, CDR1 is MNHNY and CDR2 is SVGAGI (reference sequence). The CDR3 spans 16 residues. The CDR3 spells CASSYSLGAGGQPQHF. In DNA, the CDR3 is TGTGCCAGCAGTTACTCCCTCGGGGCAGGAGGGCAGCCCCAGCATTTT.

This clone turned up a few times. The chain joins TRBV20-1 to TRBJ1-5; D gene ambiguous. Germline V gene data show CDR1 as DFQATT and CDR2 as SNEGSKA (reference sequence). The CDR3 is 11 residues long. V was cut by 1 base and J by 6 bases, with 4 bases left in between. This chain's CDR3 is CSARAGQPQHF. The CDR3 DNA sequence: TGCAGTGCTAGAGCGGGTCAGCCCCAGCATTTT.

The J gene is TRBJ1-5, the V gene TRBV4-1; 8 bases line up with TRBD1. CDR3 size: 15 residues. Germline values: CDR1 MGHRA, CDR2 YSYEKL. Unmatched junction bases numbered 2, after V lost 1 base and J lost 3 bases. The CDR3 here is CASSQGTGNNQPQHF. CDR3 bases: TGCGCCAGCAGCCAAGGGACAGGGAACAATCAGCCCCAGCATTTT.

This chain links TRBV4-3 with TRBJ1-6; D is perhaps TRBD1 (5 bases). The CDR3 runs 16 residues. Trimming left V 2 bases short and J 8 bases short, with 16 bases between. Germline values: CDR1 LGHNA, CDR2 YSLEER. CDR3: CASSQSRQPSDSPLHF. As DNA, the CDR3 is TGCGCCAGCAGCCAATCCCGACAGCCATCGGATTCACCCCTCCACTTT.

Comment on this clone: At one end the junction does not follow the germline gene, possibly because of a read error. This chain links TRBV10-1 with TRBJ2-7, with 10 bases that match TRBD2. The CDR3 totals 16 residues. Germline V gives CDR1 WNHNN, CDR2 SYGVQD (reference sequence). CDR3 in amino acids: CASPLPPGLAPVCPVW. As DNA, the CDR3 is TGCGCCAGCCCCCTGCCCCCGGGACTAGCGCCCGTTTGCCCAGTTTGG.

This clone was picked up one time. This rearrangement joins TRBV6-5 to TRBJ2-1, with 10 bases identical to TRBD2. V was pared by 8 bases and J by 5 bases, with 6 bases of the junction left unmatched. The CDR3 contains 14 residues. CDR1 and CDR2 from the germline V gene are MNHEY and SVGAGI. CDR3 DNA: TGTGCCAGCGTAGCGGGGGGCGGAAACAATGAGCAGTTCTTC. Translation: CASVAGGGNNEQFF.

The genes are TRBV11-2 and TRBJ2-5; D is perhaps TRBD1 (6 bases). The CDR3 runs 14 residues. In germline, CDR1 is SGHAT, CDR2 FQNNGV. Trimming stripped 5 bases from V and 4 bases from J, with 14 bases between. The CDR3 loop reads CASSQDRLRETQYF. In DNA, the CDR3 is TGTGCCAGCAGCCAAGACAGGTTGAGAGAGACCCAGTACTTC.

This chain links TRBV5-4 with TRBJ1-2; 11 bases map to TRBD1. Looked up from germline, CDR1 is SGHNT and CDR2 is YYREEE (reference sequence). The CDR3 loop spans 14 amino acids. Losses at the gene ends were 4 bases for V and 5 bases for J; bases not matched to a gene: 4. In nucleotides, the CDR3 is TGTGCCAGCAGCAGAGGACAGGGGGCGTATGGCTACACCTTC. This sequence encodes CASSRGQGAYGYTF. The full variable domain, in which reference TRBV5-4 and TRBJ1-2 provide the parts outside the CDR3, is ETGVTQSPTHLIKTRGQQVTLRCSSQSGHNTVSWYQQALGQGPQFIFQYYREEENGRGNFPPRFSGLQFPNYSSELNVNALELDDSALYLCASSRGQGAYGYTFGSGTRLTVV.

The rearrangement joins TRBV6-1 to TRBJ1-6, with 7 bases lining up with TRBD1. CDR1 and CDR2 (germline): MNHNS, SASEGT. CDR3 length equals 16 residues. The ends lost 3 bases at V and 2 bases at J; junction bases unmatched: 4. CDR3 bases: TGTGCCAGCAGTGAGGAGGGGGCACCCTATAATTCACCCCTCCACTTT. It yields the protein CASSEEGAPYNSPLHF.

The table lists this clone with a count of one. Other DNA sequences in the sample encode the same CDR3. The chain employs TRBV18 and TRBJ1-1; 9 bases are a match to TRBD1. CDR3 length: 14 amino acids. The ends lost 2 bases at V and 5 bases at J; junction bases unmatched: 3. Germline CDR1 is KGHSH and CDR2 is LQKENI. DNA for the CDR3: TGTGCCAGCTCACCAGGACAGGGGAGGACTGAAGCTTTCTTT. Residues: CASSPGQGRTEAFF.

The CDR3 protein is CASSFIRDRWGRWDTEAFF. In nucleotides, the CDR3 is TGTGCCAGCAGTTTTATCCGGGACAGGTGGGGTCGATGGGACACTGAAGCTTTCTTT. This sequence joins TRBV28 and TRBJ1-1, with TRBD1 matching over 8 bases. The CDR3 has 19 amino acids. J was trimmed by 3 bases and V by 3 bases; bases with no gene match: 18. CDR1 MDHEN and CDR2 SYDVKM come from the germline V gene.